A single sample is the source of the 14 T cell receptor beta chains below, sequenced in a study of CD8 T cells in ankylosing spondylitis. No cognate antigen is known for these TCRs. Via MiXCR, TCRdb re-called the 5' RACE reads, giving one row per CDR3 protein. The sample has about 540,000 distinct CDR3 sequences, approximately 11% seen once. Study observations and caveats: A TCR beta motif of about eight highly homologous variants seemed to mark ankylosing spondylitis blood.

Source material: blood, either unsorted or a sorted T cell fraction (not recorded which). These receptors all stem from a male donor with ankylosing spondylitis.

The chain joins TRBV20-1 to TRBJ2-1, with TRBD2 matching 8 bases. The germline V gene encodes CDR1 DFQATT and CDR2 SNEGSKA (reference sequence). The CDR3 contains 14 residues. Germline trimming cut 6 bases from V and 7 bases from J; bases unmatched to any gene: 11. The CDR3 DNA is TGCAGTGCGCCAAAGCGGGAGTCAGGGAATGAGCAGTTCTTC. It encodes CSAPKRESGNEQFF.

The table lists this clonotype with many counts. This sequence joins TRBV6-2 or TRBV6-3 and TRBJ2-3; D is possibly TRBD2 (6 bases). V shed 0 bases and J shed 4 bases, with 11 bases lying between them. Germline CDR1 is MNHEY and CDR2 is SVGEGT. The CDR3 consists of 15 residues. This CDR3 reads CASSYSNGGADTQYF. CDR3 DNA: TGTGCCAGCAGTTACTCCAACGGCGGGGCAGATACGCAGTATTTT.

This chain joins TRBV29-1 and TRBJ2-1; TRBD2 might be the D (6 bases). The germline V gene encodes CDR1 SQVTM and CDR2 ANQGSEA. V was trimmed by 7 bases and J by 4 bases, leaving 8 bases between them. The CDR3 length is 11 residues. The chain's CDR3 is CSGAGYNEQFF. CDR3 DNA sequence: TGCAGCGGTGCGGGATACAATGAGCAGTTCTTC.

The CDR3 here is CSAWQGGKSSYNEQFF. The DNA for the CDR3 is TGCAGTGCTTGGCAGGGTGGGAAGAGCTCCTACAATGAGCAGTTCTTC. The chain combines TRBV20-1 with TRBJ2-1, with a possible D match to TRBD1 (5 bases). Germline assignment: CDR1 DFQATT and CDR2 SNEGSKA (reference sequence). This CDR3 has 16 residues. Trimming removed 5 bases from V and 0 bases from J, with 17 bases in between.

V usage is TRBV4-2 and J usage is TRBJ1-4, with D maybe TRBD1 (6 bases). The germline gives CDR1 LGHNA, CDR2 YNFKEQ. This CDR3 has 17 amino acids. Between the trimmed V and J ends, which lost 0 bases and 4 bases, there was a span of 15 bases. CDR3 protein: CASSQDSPGDGNEKLFF. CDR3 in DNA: TGTGCCAGCAGCCAAGATTCACCAGGGGATGGTAATGAAAAACTGTTTTTT.

The CDR3 DNA sequence: TGTGCCAGCAGCTTATTCTATGAGCAGTTCTTC. It encodes CASSLFYEQFF. V usage is TRBV7-2 and J usage is TRBJ2-1; D is unresolved. The CDR3 totals 11 residues. Per the germline V gene, CDR1 is SGHTA and CDR2 is FQGNSA. V lost 2 bases to trimming and J lost 8 bases, with 4 bases between them. The variable domain in full, with the rest retrieved from reference TRBV7-2 and TRBJ2-1, is GAGVSQSPSNKVTEKGKDVELRCDPISGHTALYWYRQSLGQGLEFLIYFQGNSAPDKSGLPSDRFSAERTGGSVSTLTIQRTQQEDSAVYLCASSLFYEQFFGPGTRLTVL.

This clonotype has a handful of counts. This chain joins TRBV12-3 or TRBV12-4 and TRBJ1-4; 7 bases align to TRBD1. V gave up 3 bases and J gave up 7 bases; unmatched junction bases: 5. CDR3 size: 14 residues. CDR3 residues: CASSFEGAIEKLFF. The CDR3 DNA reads TGTGCCAGCAGTTTCGAGGGGGCAATTGAAAAACTGTTTTTT.

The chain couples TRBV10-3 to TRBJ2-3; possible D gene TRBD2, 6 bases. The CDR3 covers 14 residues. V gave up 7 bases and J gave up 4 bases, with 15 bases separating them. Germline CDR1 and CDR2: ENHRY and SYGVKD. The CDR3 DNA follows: TGTGCCATCAAATCGGAGCGGGCCTCAGATACGCAGTATTTT. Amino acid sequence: CAIKSERASDTQYF.

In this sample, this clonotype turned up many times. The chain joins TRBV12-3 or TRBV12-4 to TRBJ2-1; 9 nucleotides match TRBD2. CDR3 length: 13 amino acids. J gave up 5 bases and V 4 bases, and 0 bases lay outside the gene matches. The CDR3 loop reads CASSSSGNNEQFF. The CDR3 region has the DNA TGTGCCAGCAGTTCTAGCGGGAACAATGAGCAGTTCTTC.

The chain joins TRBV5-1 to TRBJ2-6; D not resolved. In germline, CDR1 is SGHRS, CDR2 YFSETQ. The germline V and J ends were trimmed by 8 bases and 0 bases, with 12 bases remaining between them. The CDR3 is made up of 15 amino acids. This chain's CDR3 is CASRPATSGANVLTF. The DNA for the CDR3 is TGCGCCAGTAGACCAGCTACCTCTGGGGCCAACGTCCTGACTTTC. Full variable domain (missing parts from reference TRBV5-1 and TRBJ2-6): KAGVTQTPRYLIKTRGQQVTLSCSPISGHRSVSWYQQTPGQGLQFLFEYFSETQRNKGNFPGRFSGRQFSNSRSEMNVSTLELGDSALYLCASRPATSGANVLTFGAGSRLTVL.

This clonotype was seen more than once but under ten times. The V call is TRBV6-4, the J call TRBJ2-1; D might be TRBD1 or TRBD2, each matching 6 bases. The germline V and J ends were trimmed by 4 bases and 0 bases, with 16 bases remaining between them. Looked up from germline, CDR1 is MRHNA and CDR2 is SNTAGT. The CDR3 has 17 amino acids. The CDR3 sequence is CASSGLGGQSSYNEQFF. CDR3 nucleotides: TGTGCCAGCAGTGGGTTGGGGGGCCAGAGCTCCTACAATGAGCAGTTCTTC.

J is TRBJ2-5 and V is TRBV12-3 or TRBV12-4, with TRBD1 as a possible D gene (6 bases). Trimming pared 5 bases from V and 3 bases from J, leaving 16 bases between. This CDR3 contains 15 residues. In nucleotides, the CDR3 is TGTGCCAGCAGTCACTCCTGGGACAATAAAGAGACCCAGTACTTC. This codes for CASSHSWDNKETQYF.

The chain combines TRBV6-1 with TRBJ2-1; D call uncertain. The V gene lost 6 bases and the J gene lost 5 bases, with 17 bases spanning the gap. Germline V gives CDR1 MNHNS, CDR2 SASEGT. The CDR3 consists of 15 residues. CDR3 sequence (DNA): TGTGCCAGCAGCACCCGAGCAGATAGCAACAATGAGCAGTTCTTC. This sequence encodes CASSTRADSNNEQFF.

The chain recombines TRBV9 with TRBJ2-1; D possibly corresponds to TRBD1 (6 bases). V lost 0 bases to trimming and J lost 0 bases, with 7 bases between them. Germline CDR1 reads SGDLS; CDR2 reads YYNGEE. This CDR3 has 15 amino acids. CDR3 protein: CASSVVGGSYNEQFF. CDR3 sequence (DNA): TGTGCCAGCAGCGTAGTAGGGGGCTCCTACAATGAGCAGTTCTTC.